This T cell receptor (beta chain) was obtained from a study of T cell responses to AZD1222 COVID-19 vaccine. The CDR3 totals 15 residues. V lost 4 bases, J lost 3 bases, and 13 bases lay in between. Germline lookup yields CDR1 SGHTS and CDR2 YDEGEE. The table came from immunoSEQ multiplex PCR; TCRdb's copy has only in-frame clones and leaves some out. Of about 110,000 clones in the sample, roughly 89% were seen once. The sequence was collected from an adult in good health. The chain carries TRBV5-8 and TRBJ1-4; no definite D call. The sequencing here drew on peripheral blood, taken on day 0 of AZD1222 vaccination. The CDR3 region has the DNA TGTGCCAGCAGCGGAAACAGCCTCCCTAATGAAAAACTGTTTTTT. Translated, it gives CASSGNSLPNEKLFF.